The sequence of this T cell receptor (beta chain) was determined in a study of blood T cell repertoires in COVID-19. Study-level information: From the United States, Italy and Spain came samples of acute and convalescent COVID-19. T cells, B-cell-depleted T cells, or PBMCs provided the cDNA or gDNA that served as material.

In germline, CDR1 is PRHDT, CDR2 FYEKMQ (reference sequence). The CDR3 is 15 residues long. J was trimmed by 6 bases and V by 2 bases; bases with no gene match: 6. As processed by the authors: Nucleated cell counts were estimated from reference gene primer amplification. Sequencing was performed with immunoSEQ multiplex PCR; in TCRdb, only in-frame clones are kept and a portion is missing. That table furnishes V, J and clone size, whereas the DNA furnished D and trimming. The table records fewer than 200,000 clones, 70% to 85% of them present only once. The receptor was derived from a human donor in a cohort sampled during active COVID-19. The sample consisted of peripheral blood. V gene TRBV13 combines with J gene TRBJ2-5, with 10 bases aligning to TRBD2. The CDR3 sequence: CASSLQRGGGKTQYF. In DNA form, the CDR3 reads TGTGCCAGCAGCTTACAGCGGGGGGGCGGAAAGACCCAGTACTTC.